Presented here are 5 T cell receptor beta chains from one specimen sequenced in a study of CD8+ T cells in alopecia areata. Time point specified: mouse skin 3 weeks after grafting. After isolation, RNA underwent reverse transcription to generate cDNA as the sequencing template. Libraries were prepared by immunoSEQ multiplex PCR; TCRdb keeps only in-frame clonotypes and omits some of them. This sample carries about 1,900 clones, none of them present only once. The sample consisted of skin, taken at week 3. These receptors all come from a C3H/HeJ mouse with alopecia areata. This line is of MHC haplotype H2-k.

This clone occurred a few times. Gene names and germline match the mouse. Sequencing ends 4 residues short of the CDR3 end; the germline J gene provides the rest. The J gene is TRBJ2-5, the V gene TRBV29; 7 bases fit TRBD2. Germline CDR1 MSHET, CDR2 SYDVDS. With V trimmed by 4 bases and J by 3 bases, 1 base remained unmatched. The length of the CDR3 is 13 residues. The chain's CDR3 is CASSWGGQDTQYF. CDR3 DNA, as far as it was read: TGTGCTAGCAGTTGGGGGGGGCAAGAC.

The table lists this clone with many counts. Mouse names are used for the genes. The read gets to within 4 residues of the CDR3 end, and the germline J gene fills in the rest. The chain joins TRBV1 to TRBJ2-5, with 11 bases that match TRBD1. The CDR3 runs to 14 residues. In germline, CDR1 is NSQYPW, CDR2 LRSPGD (reference sequence). CDR3: CTCSGTGGDDTQYF. The DNA read from the CDR3 is TGCACCTGCAGTGGGACAGGGGGCGATGAC. The whole variable domain, filled in from reference TRBV1 and TRBJ2-5, reads VTLLEQNPRWRLVPRGQAVNLRCILKNSQYPWMSWYQQDLQKQLQWLFTLRSPGDKEVKSLPGADYLATRVTDTELRLQVANMSQGRTLYCTCSGTGGDDTQYFGPGTRLLVL.

This clone was seen only a few times. The genes and germline here are from mouse. The DNA ends 4 residues before the CDR3 does, and the rest of the CDR3 is filled in from the germline J gene. The J gene is TRBJ2-5, the V gene TRBV5, with 13 bases matching TRBD2. The CDR3 has 16 residues. Germline-derived CDR1 and CDR2 are LGHNA and YNLKQL (reference sequence). CDR3 DNA (partial): TGTGCCAGCAGCCAAAGGACTGGGGGGGCAGGGGAC. It specifies CASSQRTGGAGD. The full CDR3 sequence reads CASSQRTGGAGDTQYF.

By share of the sample, this clone is medium-sized. Mouse gene names apply. The CDR3 extends 4 residues past the end of the read, so its final part is completed from the germline J gene. This chain links TRBV13-3 with TRBJ2-3, with D possibly being TRBD1 (6 bases). The CDR3 loop spans 15 amino acids. CDR1 NNHDY and CDR2 SYVADS come from the germline V gene. Between the trimmed V and J ends, which lost 4 bases and 0 bases, there was a span of 12 bases. CDR3 sequence reads: CASSTGTTSAETLYF. CDR3 bases read: TGTGCCAGCAGTACCGGGACAACTAGTGCAGAA.

This clone is medium-sized by share. Germline and genes: mouse. Coverage ceases 4 residues before the CDR3 finishes, and the germline J gene fills in the end. V is TRBV12-2 and J is TRBJ2-7; the match to TRBD2 covers 11 bases. Germline V gene sequence: CDR1 SGHLS, CDR2 HYDKME. This CDR3 is built from 14 residues. The CDR3 bases that were read are TGTGCCAGCTCTCTCGGACTGGGGGGTTAT. Its protein is CASSLGLGGY. The CDR3 as a whole reads CASSLGLGGYEQYF.